Listed below are T cell receptor beta chains from one sample, sequenced in a study of CD8 T cells in ankylosing spondylitis. A single record per CDR3 protein comes from TCRdb applying MiXCR to the 5' RACE reads. The profile covers 300,000 to 350,000 distinct CDR3 sequences, with approximately 14% appearing a single time and 0.9% to 1.2% taken by the ten largest. What was sequenced was blood, either unsorted or a sorted T cell fraction (not recorded which). All receptors derive from a male donor with ankylosing spondylitis or in good health (not recorded which). CDR3s include the opening cysteine and the closing phenylalanine or tryptophan. Each record gives: J gene, V gene, CDR3 protein.

J gene: TRBJ2-3; V gene: TRBV20-1; CDR3 protein: CSAPLTGGDTDTQYF
J gene: TRBJ2-5; V gene: TRBV5-1; CDR3 protein: CASRNGAGIQETQYF
J gene: TRBJ2-1; V gene: TRBV29-1; CDR3 protein: CSVDSLAGHEQFF
J gene: TRBJ2-6; V gene: TRBV5-1; CDR3 protein: CASSVSGPGANVLTF
J gene: TRBJ2-7; V gene: TRBV5-1; CDR3 protein: CASSLGVQGATRFEQYF
J gene: TRBJ2-3; V gene: TRBV5-1; CDR3 protein: CASSADYHTQYF
J gene: TRBJ2-7; V gene: TRBV10-3; CDR3 protein: CAISEDPTGGYEQYF
J gene: TRBJ1-2; V gene: TRBV2; CDR3 protein: CASSEGQGVGGYTF
J gene: TRBJ1-1; V gene: TRBV6-1; CDR3 protein: CASRQEDLMNTEAFF
J gene: TRBJ2-2; V gene: TRBV27; CDR3 protein: CASRIHRTTNTGELFF
J gene: TRBJ2-3; V gene: TRBV6-1; CDR3 protein: CASRNGVTDTQYF
J gene: TRBJ2-7; V gene: TRBV29-1; CDR3 protein: CSVDGTGGTYEQYF
J gene: TRBJ2-1; V gene: TRBV29-1; CDR3 protein: CSVGGLWGEQFF
J gene: TRBJ1-1; V gene: TRBV5-1; CDR3 protein: CASSLNVNTEAFF
J gene: TRBJ1-2; V gene: TRBV7-9; CDR3 protein: CASSLVTGQGYTF